A selection of T cell receptor beta chains follows, all from one sample in a study of OX40 agonist ivuxolimab in advanced cancers. Sequencing was performed with immunoSEQ multiplex PCR; in TCRdb, only in-frame clones are kept and a portion is missing. The sample holds about 67,000 clones, roughly 84% seen once. Material: CD4+ or CD8+ T cells sorted from blood, obtained in a trial of the OX40 agonist ivuxolimab. The source is an adult with an advanced solid tumor such as melanoma, head and neck, liver or kidney cancer. CDR3s include the opening cysteine and the closing phenylalanine or tryptophan. Each record gives: V gene, clone size, CDR3 length, J gene, D gene, CDR3 DNA, CDR3 protein. D genes are given only for firm matches. Size is omitted from some rows. Given values are once, few, many or a class for expanded clones.

V: TRBV9; size: -; length: 12; J: TRBJ2-3; D: TRBD1; DNA: TGTGCCAGCAGCACCGGACAGGGTTTGCAGTATTTT; CDR3: CASSTGQGLQYF
V: TRBV11-3; size: few; length: 13; J: TRBJ2-7; D: -; DNA: TGTGCCAGCCCGAGGGCAGGGACCTACGAGCAGTACTTC; CDR3: CASPRAGTYEQYF
V: TRBV6-6; size: -; length: 16; J: TRBJ1-6; D: -; DNA: TGTGCCAGCAGCAAAGAGTGGCAGCTTGATAATTCACCCCTCCACTTT; CDR3: CASSKEWQLDNSPLHF
V: TRBV11-2; size: -; length: 14; J: TRBJ2-7; D: TRBD2; DNA: TGTGCCAGCAGCACACTAGCGGGGGCCTACGAGCAGTACTTC; CDR3: CASSTLAGAYEQYF
V: TRBV10-2; size: -; length: 12; J: TRBJ1-1; D: -; DNA: TGCGCCAGCAGGGAAGTAGGTACTGAAGCTTTCTTT; CDR3: CASREVGTEAFF
V: TRBV9; size: once; length: 13; J: TRBJ2-7; D: -; DNA: TGTGCCAGCAGCGAGGGGCCTGGTTGGGAGCAGTACTTC; CDR3: CASSEGPGWEQYF
V: TRBV7-2; size: -; length: 14; J: TRBJ2-1; D: -; DNA: TGTGCCAGCAGCTTAGGGTCCGTTGGGGGTGAGCAGTTCTTC; CDR3: CASSLGSVGGEQFF
V: TRBV5-1; size: -; length: 16; J: TRBJ2-3; D: TRBD1; DNA: TGCGCCAGCAGTTTGGGGGGACAGGGATACACAGATACGCAGTATTTT; CDR3: CASSLGGQGYTDTQYF
V: TRBV29-1; size: -; length: 13; J: TRBJ2-3; D: -; DNA: TGCAGCGTTGAAGCAGGGAGGGGGGATACGCAGTATTTT; CDR3: CSVEAGRGDTQYF
V: TRBV19; size: -; length: 15; J: TRBJ2-1; D: TRBD1; DNA: TGTGCCAGTAGTCCCAACAGGGGGCAGGACAATGAGCAGTTCTTC; CDR3: CASSPNRGQDNEQFF
V: TRBV2; size: -; length: 15; J: TRBJ2-5; D: -; DNA: TGTGCCAGCAGCGCAACTAGGTCGGGGGTGGAGACCCAGTACTTC; CDR3: CASSATRSGVETQYF
V: TRBV5-4; size: -; length: 14; J: TRBJ1-1; D: -; DNA: TGTGCCAGCAGCCACCGGGACACCGAGACTGAAGCTTTCTTT; CDR3: CASSHRDTETEAFF
V: TRBV7-9; size: few; length: 15; J: TRBJ2-3; D: -; DNA: TGTGCCAGCAGCCCGGGATTTACTGGCACAGATACGCAGTATTTT; CDR3: CASSPGFTGTDTQYF
V: TRBV2; size: -; length: 12; J: TRBJ2-3; D: -; DNA: TGTGCCAGCAGTGTCGGCACAGATACGCAGTATTTT; CDR3: CASSVGTDTQYF
V: TRBV27; size: -; length: 13; J: TRBJ2-7; D: TRBD1; DNA: TGTGCCAGCAGTTCGGGACAGGGGGGAGAGCAGTACTTC; CDR3: CASSSGQGGEQYF
V: TRBV15; size: -; length: 17; J: TRBJ2-2; D: -; DNA: TGTGCCACCAGCAGAGACAGCGGGACAGGATTGGACGGGGAGCTGTTTTTT; CDR3: CATSRDSGTGLDGELFF
V: TRBV19; size: -; length: 13; J: TRBJ2-3; D: -; DNA: TGTGCCAGTAGTATACGGGGCACAGATACGCAGTATTTT; CDR3: CASSIRGTDTQYF
V: TRBV9; size: once; length: 18; J: TRBJ2-6; D: -; DNA: TGTGCCAGCAGCGTCACCGGGACCAGGGTCTCTGGGGCCAACGTCCTGACTTTC; CDR3: CASSVTGTRVSGANVLTF
V: TRBV2; size: -; length: 14; J: TRBJ2-7; D: TRBD1; DNA: TGTGCCAGCAGTGGTGGGACAGGGGCGGGGGAGCAGTACTTC; CDR3: CASSGGTGAGEQYF
V: TRBV6-1; size: -; length: 14; J: TRBJ2-1; D: -; DNA: TGTGCCAGCAGTGAAGCGAACGGGCGGGATGAGCAGTTCTTC; CDR3: CASSEANGRDEQFF
V: TRBV5-4; size: -; length: 15; J: TRBJ1-2; D: TRBD1; DNA: TGTGCCAGCAGCTTGGAGGGCAGGGGGCTCAGAGGCTACACCTTC; CDR3: CASSLEGRGLRGYTF
V: TRBV19; size: -; length: 14; J: TRBJ2-1; D: TRBD2; DNA: TGTGCCAGCAGACTAGCGGGGGGGAACAATGAGCAGTTCTTC; CDR3: CASRLAGGNNEQFF
V: TRBV5-5; size: -; length: 12; J: TRBJ2-7; D: -; DNA: TGTGCCAGCAGCAGGGACACCTACGAGCAGTACTTC; CDR3: CASSRDTYEQYF
V: TRBV4-2; size: -; length: 12; J: TRBJ1-1; D: TRBD1; DNA: TGTGCCAGCAGCCTGGGACAGACTGAAGCTTTCTTT; CDR3: CASSLGQTEAFF
V: TRBV7-6; size: -; length: 14; J: TRBJ1-1; D: -; DNA: TGTGCCAGCAGCCCGAGAGGGAAGAACACTGAAGCTTTCTTT; CDR3: CASSPRGKNTEAFF
V: TRBV20-1; size: -; length: 11; J: TRBJ2-1; D: -; DNA: TGCAGTGCTAGAGATCGGTATGAGCAGTTCTTC; CDR3: CSARDRYEQFF
V: TRBV6-1; size: -; length: 13; J: TRBJ1-6; D: -; DNA: TGTGCCAGCAGTGAACAAGATAATTCACCCCTCCACTTT; CDR3: CASSEQDNSPLHF
V: TRBV10-3; size: once; length: 17; J: TRBJ2-3; D: TRBD2; DNA: TGTGCCATCAGTGATCGAGGGAGGGCCCTCGGCACAGATACGCAGTATTTT; CDR3: CAISDRGRALGTDTQYF
V: TRBV5-6; size: -; length: 14; J: TRBJ1-6; D: -; DNA: TGTGCCAGCAGCTCGGGGCTGTTCAGTTCACCCCTCCACTTT; CDR3: CASSSGLFSSPLHF
V: TRBV19; size: -; length: 16; J: TRBJ1-4; D: TRBD1; DNA: TGTGCCAGTACCTCCTGGAGCGGGACAGGGAATGAAAAACTGTTTTTT; CDR3: CASTSWSGTGNEKLFF
V: TRBV4-3; size: few; length: 16; J: TRBJ2-3; D: -; DNA: TGCGCCAGCAGCCAAAGGTGGTGGGATGGGACAGATACGCAGTATTTT; CDR3: CASSQRWWDGTDTQYF
V: TRBV19; size: -; length: 16; J: TRBJ1-5; D: -; DNA: TGTGCCAGTAGTACTCGACGGTCGTATAGCAATCAGCCCCAGCATTTT; CDR3: CASSTRRSYSNQPQHF
V: TRBV6-1; size: -; length: 15; J: TRBJ1-1; D: -; DNA: TGTGCCAGCAGTGAAGCGTTTCAGGGGAATACTGAAGCTTTCTTT; CDR3: CASSEAFQGNTEAFF
V: TRBV6-1; size: -; length: 11; J: TRBJ2-4; D: -; DNA: TGTGCCAGCGATTCTCTTGGGGCTCAGTACTTC; CDR3: CASDSLGAQYF
V: TRBV28; size: -; length: 14; J: TRBJ2-7; D: -; DNA: TGTGCCAGCAGTTTCCCCGGGGGTCGCTACGAGCAGTACTTC; CDR3: CASSFPGGRYEQYF
V: TRBV27; size: -; length: 16; J: TRBJ2-5; D: -; DNA: TGTGCCAGCAGTGGGGGAGTAGGGGGACCGGGACAGACCCAGTACTTC; CDR3: CASSGGVGGPGQTQYF
V: TRBV30; size: -; length: 14; J: TRBJ2-1; D: -; DNA: TGTGCCTGGGGGGAGTCGTGGGAAGACAATGAGCAGTTCTTC; CDR3: CAWGESWEDNEQFF
V: TRBV7-9; size: -; length: 13; J: TRBJ1-1; D: -; DNA: TGTGCCAGCAGCTTCGGAGGGAGCACTGAAGCTTTCTTT; CDR3: CASSFGGSTEAFF
V: TRBV7-8; size: -; length: 13; J: TRBJ2-5; D: -; DNA: TGTGCCAGCAGCTTAGGGACCTCAGAGACCCAGTACTTC; CDR3: CASSLGTSETQYF
V: TRBV28; size: -; length: 17; J: TRBJ1-3; D: TRBD1; DNA: TGTGCCAGCAGTCTCGCCGGACAGGCCAACTCTGGAAACACCATATATTTT; CDR3: CASSLAGQANSGNTIYF
V: TRBV6-4; size: -; length: 13; J: TRBJ1-1; D: -; DNA: TGTGCCAGCAGTGACTCGCTAAACACTGAAGCTTTCTTT; CDR3: CASSDSLNTEAFF